The rows below give T cell receptor beta chains drawn from one sample of a study of blood T cell repertoires in COVID-19. Using immunoSEQ multiplex PCR, the repertoire was profiled, and TCRdb retains in-frame clones only, with some absent. The sample holds tens of thousands of clones, approximately 86% seen once. Sequenced material: peripheral blood. The receptors were sampled from a man between 60 and 75 years old with active or convalescent COVID-19. Each CDR3 is given with its conserved first and last residue. The order of the fields is V gene, D gene, clone size, J gene, CDR3 DNA, CDR3 protein. A D gene is named only where the DNA matches it firmly. Size is omitted from some rows. Given values are once, few, many or a class for expanded clones.

V: TRBV19; D: -; size: -; J: TRBJ2-5; DNA: TGTGCCAGTAGTATAGGGCTTAAAGAGACCCAGTACTTC; CDR3: CASSIGLKETQYF
V: TRBV25-1; D: -; size: -; J: TRBJ1-1; DNA: TGTGCCACCCCCAAAAGAGGGAGGAACACTGAAGCTTTCTTT; CDR3: CATPKRGRNTEAFF
V: TRBV6-2/TRBV6-3; D: TRBD1; size: once; J: TRBJ1-5; DNA: TGTGCCAGCAGTACAACAGGGGGTCAGCCCCAGCATTTT; CDR3: CASSTTGGQPQHF
V: TRBV5-4; D: -; size: -; J: TRBJ1-1; DNA: TGTGCCAGCAGCTTGGACAGCACTGAAGCTTTCTTT; CDR3: CASSLDSTEAFF
V: TRBV7-9; D: -; size: -; J: TRBJ1-1; DNA: TGTGCCAGCAGTGAAGAGAGTGAAGCTTTCTTT; CDR3: CASSEESEAFF
V: TRBV19; D: -; size: once; J: TRBJ1-2; DNA: TGTGCCAGTAGTTATCGGGGTAACTATGGCTACACCTTC; CDR3: CASSYRGNYGYTF
V: TRBV9; D: TRBD1; size: -; J: TRBJ2-3; DNA: TGTGCCAGCAGCGTAGCTACCGGGACAGGGGCTAGCACAGATACGCAGTATTTT; CDR3: CASSVATGTGASTDTQYF
V: TRBV5-5; D: -; size: -; J: TRBJ1-5; DNA: TGTGCCAGCAGATTGGGGCTTAGCAATCAGCCCCAGCATTTT; CDR3: CASRLGLSNQPQHF
V: TRBV7-2; D: TRBD1; size: -; J: TRBJ1-2; DNA: TGTGCCAGCAGCTTAGGACAGGGGGGTAACTATGGCTACACCTTC; CDR3: CASSLGQGGNYGYTF
V: TRBV30; D: TRBD1; size: -; J: TRBJ1-1; DNA: TGTGCCTGGAGTATCGGGACAGTGAACACTGAAGCTTTCTTT; CDR3: CAWSIGTVNTEAFF
V: TRBV19; D: -; size: -; J: TRBJ1-1; DNA: TGTGCCAGTAGTATTGGCGGTGGCACTGAAGCTTTCTTT; CDR3: CASSIGGGTEAFF
V: TRBV13; D: -; size: few; J: TRBJ1-1; DNA: TGTGCCAGCAGCTTAGGCCAGGGCAGAGCTTTCTTT; CDR3: CASSLGQGRAFF
V: TRBV7-2; D: -; size: -; J: TRBJ2-3; DNA: TGTGCCAGCAGCACCGGCCAAGGAGCGGGTACGCAGTATTTT; CDR3: CASSTGQGAGTQYF
V: TRBV2; D: TRBD1; size: -; J: TRBJ1-1; DNA: TGTGCCAGCAGGGGACAGGGAGGGGGCACTGAAGCTTTCTTT; CDR3: CASRGQGGGTEAFF
V: TRBV5-1; D: -; size: -; J: TRBJ2-7; DNA: TGCGCCAGCAGCTTGACATCCCGGGGCGAGCAGTACTTC; CDR3: CASSLTSRGEQYF
V: TRBV18; D: -; size: -; J: TRBJ1-5; DNA: TGTGCCAGCTCAGCCCCCTCGGCGCCAGGGCGATTCCAGCCCCAGCATTTT; CDR3: CASSAPSAPGRFQPQHF
V: TRBV7-8; D: -; size: -; J: TRBJ1-1; DNA: TGTGCCAGCAGCTTCCCGACAGTAGTGAGCACTGAAGCTTTCTTT; CDR3: CASSFPTVVSTEAFF
V: TRBV30; D: -; size: -; J: TRBJ1-2; DNA: TGTGCCTGGAGTGTAAGTCAGGGAAGCAGTGGCTACACCTTC; CDR3: CAWSVSQGSSGYTF
V: TRBV2; D: TRBD2; size: -; J: TRBJ2-1; DNA: TGTGCCAGCAAAATGACTAGCGGGGCTTCTACCTACAATGAGCAGTTCTTC; CDR3: CASKMTSGASTYNEQFF
V: TRBV12-3/TRBV12-4; D: -; size: -; J: TRBJ1-6; DNA: TGTGCCAGCAGTTCCGGGGGGCCTTCACCCCTCCACTTT; CDR3: CASSSGGPSPLHF
V: TRBV11-2; D: -; size: -; J: TRBJ1-4; DNA: TGTGCCAGCAGCCTCAGGGTCGGGGAAAAACTGTTTTTT; CDR3: CASSLRVGEKLFF
V: TRBV15; D: TRBD1; size: once; J: TRBJ2-7; DNA: TGTGCCACCAGCAGTACAGGGGACGAGCAGTACTTC; CDR3: CATSSTGDEQYF
V: TRBV7-9; D: -; size: -; J: TRBJ2-7; DNA: TGTGCCAGCAGCTCGACGGGAACCGAGCAGTACTTC; CDR3: CASSSTGTEQYF
V: TRBV30; D: -; size: -; J: TRBJ2-7; DNA: TGTGCCTGGAGTGTGGAGTGGGGAGGCTACGAGCAGTACTTC; CDR3: CAWSVEWGGYEQYF
V: TRBV5-1; D: -; size: once; J: TRBJ2-2; DNA: TGCGCCAGCAGCGAACCGACAGCCGGGGAGCTGTTTTTT; CDR3: CASSEPTAGELFF
V: TRBV9; D: -; size: few; J: TRBJ1-3; DNA: TGTGCCAGCAGCCGCTCTGGAAACACCATATATTTT; CDR3: CASSRSGNTIYF
V: TRBV2; D: -; size: -; J: TRBJ1-1; DNA: TGTGCCAGCAGTGTTGGCAACACTGAAGCTTTCTTT; CDR3: CASSVGNTEAFF
V: TRBV25-1; D: -; size: -; J: TRBJ1-4; DNA: TGTGCCAGCAGTGAACGGGGTGCAACTAATGAAAAACTGTTTTTT; CDR3: CASSERGATNEKLFF
V: TRBV7-9; D: TRBD2; size: many; J: TRBJ2-7; DNA: TGTGCCAGCAGCATCGCGGGGGGAAGAGGGGAGCAGTACTTC; CDR3: CASSIAGGRGEQYF
V: TRBV9; D: TRBD1; size: -; J: TRBJ2-5; DNA: TGTGCCAGCAGCCCGACGACAGGGGCTTGGAGTGAGACCCAGTACTTC; CDR3: CASSPTTGAWSETQYF
V: TRBV6-5; D: -; size: -; J: TRBJ1-1; DNA: TGTGCCAGCATAGCGGGGGGGCCTTCCGAAGCTTTCTTT; CDR3: CASIAGGPSEAFF
V: TRBV5-6; D: TRBD1; size: -; J: TRBJ1-2; DNA: TGTGCCAGCAGCTTTGTACGTAAGGCAAGACAGGGGGATGGCTACACCTTC; CDR3: CASSFVRKARQGDGYTF
V: TRBV6-5; D: TRBD1; size: -; J: TRBJ1-2; DNA: TGTGCCAGCTTACTTGGACAGGCCTATGGCTACACCTTC; CDR3: CASLLGQAYGYTF
V: TRBV7-3; D: TRBD2; size: -; J: TRBJ2-3; DNA: TGTGCCAGCAGCCCTAAGAGCGGGGGTAGCACAGATACGCAGTATTTT; CDR3: CASSPKSGGSTDTQYF
V: TRBV5-1; D: -; size: few; J: TRBJ2-3; DNA: TGCGCCAGCAGCTTGTCTGCGGGGCGGAGGGGAGATACGCAGTATTTT; CDR3: CASSLSAGRRGDTQYF
V: TRBV28; D: -; size: -; J: TRBJ2-3; DNA: TGTGCCAGCAGTTTAGATATGGGCGGGGGCGCAGATACGCAGTATTTT; CDR3: CASSLDMGGGADTQYF
V: TRBV30; D: -; size: few; J: TRBJ1-2; DNA: TGTGCCTGGAGAAACAGTAACTATGGCTACACCTTC; CDR3: CAWRNSNYGYTF
V: TRBV5-1; D: -; size: -; J: TRBJ2-5; DNA: TGCGCCAGCAGCCTAATAACCGACAGGTTCGGGGAGACCCAGTACTTC; CDR3: CASSLITDRFGETQYF
V: TRBV6-5; D: -; size: -; J: TRBJ1-5; DNA: TGTGCCAGCAGTTACGAGAGCAATCAGCCCCAGCATTTT; CDR3: CASSYESNQPQHF
V: TRBV20-1; D: -; size: -; J: TRBJ1-1; DNA: TGCAGTGCTAGTTGGCAAGTGAACACTGAAGCTTTCTTT; CDR3: CSASWQVNTEAFF